This T cell receptor (beta chain) was captured by sequencing in a study of blood T cell repertoires in COVID-19. The overall study: Acute and convalescent COVID-19 samples came from the United States, Italy and Spain.

The CDR3 totals 13 residues. V shed 12 bases, J shed 0 bases, and the junction held 3 bases outside the gene matches. Germline V lookup: CDR1 KGHDR, CDR2 SFDVKD. The cohort comprised adults aged roughly 18 to 90 years residing in approximately 25 US areas. Clinical history reported by participants formed the basis on which cohorts were assigned. In the authors' methods: Reference gene primer amplification in the assay estimated nucleated cell counts. Profiled with immunoSEQ multiplex PCR; TCRdb holds only in-frame clones, not every one. V and J calls and clone size are those listed in that table; D and trimming were worked out from the DNA. The sample carries 300,000 to 500,000 clones, approximately 87% recorded once.

The sequenced sample was PBMCs or T cells enriched from blood (not recorded which). The receptor was isolated from a woman aged 25 to 45 with acute COVID-19. The chain uses TRBV24-1 and TRBJ2-2, with 7 bases lining up with TRBD1. CDR3 sequence: CAVGTANTGELFF. The CDR3 DNA sequence: TGTGCCGTCGGGACAGCGAACACCGGGGAGCTGTTTTTT.